This TCR beta chain stems from a study of shared clonotypes between healthy human individuals. Study in general: There were three CD4 naive, three CD4 memory, two CD8 naive and one CD8 memory plates per donor.

CDR1 MNHNS and CDR2 SASEGT come from the germline V gene. Trimming stripped 10 bases from V and 5 bases from J, with 11 bases between. The CDR3 extends over 11 amino acids. Healthy HIV-negative adults with no recent acute infections or vaccinations were recruited as donors. The table came from immunoSEQ multiplex PCR; TCRdb's copy has only in-frame clones and leaves some out. In the table there are around 1.6 million clones, 98% of which are singletons. Sequenced sample: naive CD4+ T cells sorted from blood. Subset indicated: CD45RA+ positively selected. The genes are TRBV6-1 and TRBJ2-5; no firm D call. This TCR was sampled from a man aged 25-45 years in good health. CDR3 residues: CATKFVETQYF. As DNA, the CDR3 is TGTGCCACCAAATTTGTGGAGACCCAGTACTTC.